The 22 T cell receptor beta chains reported below all come from one sample, sequenced in a study of blood T cells in healthy people across ages. PCR was performed a second time for roughly 7 to 12 cycles using a sample-barcoded 5' primer and a J-beta primer mix. One entry per CDR3 protein results from TCRdb running MiXCR on the 5' RACE reads. The sample lists about 560,000 distinct CDR3 sequences; about 29% were seen once. The same specimen was also included in a second study, on T cells of mothers and their children.

The source material was blood. The receptors were gathered from a boy between 2 and 10 years old in good health.

A few counts support this clonotype. The chain's CDR3 is CASSGRDYHNEQFF. The CDR3 DNA is TGTGCCAGCAGCGGCCGGGACTACCACAATGAGCAGTTCTTC. The chain joins TRBV3-1 to TRBJ2-1, with 7 bases identical to TRBD2. The germline CDR1 and CDR2 sequences are LGHDT and YNNKEL (reference sequence). CDR3 length equals 14 residues. V lost 5 bases to trimming and J lost 5 bases; unmatched junction nucleotides: 6.

This rearrangement joins TRBV7-2 to TRBJ2-1; TRBD1 matches at 9 bases. The CDR3 length is 14 residues. CDR1 is SGHTA and CDR2 is FQGNSA in the germline V gene. Germline trimming cut 5 bases from V and 9 bases from J; bases unmatched to any gene: 8. DNA of the CDR3: TGTGCCAGCAGCCTAGGACAGGGGAGGGGTGAGCAGTTCTTC. Translated: CASSLGQGRGEQFF.

Of note for this clonotype: Germline and junction disagree at one end, which may indicate a read error. This sequence joins TRBV20-1 and TRBJ2-7; D possibly corresponds to TRBD2 (5 bases). The germline CDR1 and CDR2 sequences are DFQATT and SNEGSKA (reference sequence). This CDR3 is built from 14 residues. The CDR3 DNA is TGCAGTGCTAGTGGGCTGCGGGTCTCCTACGAGCAGTGCTTC. It specifies CSASGLRVSYEQCF.

This clonotype was counted a few times. The rearrangement uses TRBV6-6 and TRBJ2-7, with D possibly called TRBD1 or TRBD2 (5 bases each). CDR1 MNHNY and CDR2 SVGAGI come from the germline V gene (reference sequence). The CDR3 has 15 amino acids. V was pared by 6 bases and J by 6 bases, with 21 bases between. The CDR3 loop is CASRPGLEASREQYF. DNA of the CDR3: TGTGCCAGCAGACCGGGGCTAGAGGCCTCCCGCGAGCAGTACTTC.

This clonotype was seen a single time. This chain connects TRBV6-2 or TRBV6-3 to TRBJ2-1; D unresolved. The CDR3 is 17 amino acids. Trimming took off 0 bases at V and 0 bases at J, with 12 bases between the two ends. Germline V gene sequence: CDR1 MNHEY, CDR2 SVGEGT. The CDR3 reads CASSYSNSRSSYNEQFF. The CDR3, as DNA: TGTGCCAGCAGTTACTCAAACAGCCGAAGCTCCTACAATGAGCAGTTCTTC.

This clonotype was detected many times. J is TRBJ2-1 and V is TRBV12-3 or TRBV12-4; 8 bases agree with TRBD1. After removal of 5 bases from V and 3 bases from J, the junction contained 6 bases not matched to a gene. The CDR3 sequence is 15 residues long. The CDR3 reads CASSGQGKLYNEQFF. Written as DNA, the CDR3 is TGTGCCAGCAGTGGACAGGGTAAACTCTACAATGAGCAGTTCTTC.

V and J are TRBV20-1 and TRBJ2-1; tentative D call: TRBD2 (5 bases). Between the trimmed V and J ends, which lost 6 bases and 3 bases, there was a span of 18 bases. This CDR3 comprises 15 residues. Germline CDR1 reads DFQATT; CDR2 reads SNEGSKA (reference sequence). The CDR3 loop is CSALGREGRYNEQFF. Written as DNA, the CDR3 is TGCAGTGCCCTAGGGCGAGAGGGCCGCTACAATGAGCAGTTCTTC.

This rearrangement joins TRBV12-3 or TRBV12-4 to TRBJ1-2; TRBD1 aligns across 7 bases. V was pared by 7 bases and J by 7 bases, with 12 bases of the junction left unmatched. The CDR3 is 14 residues long. The CDR3 DNA reads as TGTGCCAGCACCTTCCCGGAGGGGGCAGGTGGCTACACCTTC. Translating it yields CASTFPEGAGGYTF.

This clonotype was counted between two and nine times. This chain connects TRBV7-6 to TRBJ2-1; D is uncertain. The length of the CDR3 is 15 residues. Germline V gene data show CDR1 as SGHVS and CDR2 as FNYEAQ. Trimming pared 5 bases from V and 2 bases from J, leaving 13 bases between. For the CDR3, the DNA is TGTGCCAGCAGCCAACGATATACTGCCTACAATGAGCAGTTCTTC. It translates to CASSQRYTAYNEQFF.

The V and J genes are TRBV18 and TRBJ2-1; 11 nucleotides line up with TRBD1. This CDR3 spans 15 amino acids. The germline V gene has CDR1 KGHSH and CDR2 LQKENI. The V and J ends lost 8 bases and 5 bases, in that order; junction bases with no gene match: 8. This CDR3 reads CASHGGQGVNNEQFF. In nucleotides, the CDR3 is TGTGCCAGCCACGGGGGACAGGGGGTGAACAATGAGCAGTTCTTC.

The sample holds a few counts of this clonotype. The V and J genes are TRBV20-1 and TRBJ1-4, with D uncertain. Germline lookup yields CDR1 DFQATT and CDR2 SNEGSKA (reference sequence). This CDR3 has 14 amino acids. With 6 bases removed from V and 8 bases from J, the gap between germline ends came to 19 bases. CDR3 sequence: CSATDLGWSEKLFF. CDR3 nucleotide sequence: TGCAGTGCGACGGACCTTGGGTGGTCGGAAAAACTGTTTTTT.

V is TRBV12-3 or TRBV12-4 and J is TRBJ2-2, with 8 bases that match TRBD2. The trim removed 2 bases at V and 4 bases at J, leaving 6 bases unmatched. The CDR3 runs to 16 residues. CDR3 nucleotides: TGTGCCAGCAGTTTATTTCTAGCGGGTTTCACCGGGGAGCTGTTTTTT. Residues: CASSLFLAGFTGELFF.

This clonotype was seen a few times. The chain carries TRBV10-3 and TRBJ2-4; D possibly uses TRBD1 or TRBD2 (6 bases each). Germline V gene data show CDR1 as ENHRY and CDR2 as SYGVKD. V was pared by 6 bases and J by 4 bases, with 19 bases between. This CDR3 comprises 16 residues. The CDR3 loop reads CAISSGSGGGKNIQYF. The CDR3 DNA sequence: TGTGCCATCAGCTCCGGGAGTGGAGGGGGGAAAAACATTCAGTACTTC.

The V and J genes are TRBV7-9 and TRBJ2-5; 8 bases agree with TRBD2. The J call may be incorrect, as the DNA end agrees better with TRBJ2-1. This CDR3 region has 15 residues. CDR1 SEHNR and CDR2 FQNEAQ come from the germline V gene (reference sequence). CDR3 sequence (DNA): TGTGCCAGCAGTATCGGGGGGGCCCTGAACAATGAGCAGTTCTTC. Translation gives CASSIGGALNNEQFF.

This clonotype was detected a few times. This chain connects TRBV7-9 to TRBJ1-2; possible D gene TRBD1, 5 bases. This CDR3 is built from 14 residues. V was cut by 1 base and J by 5 bases, with 11 bases left in between. CDR1 SEHNR and CDR2 FQNEAQ come from the germline V gene (reference sequence). For the CDR3, the DNA is TGTGCCAGCAGCTTAGATACAGGTGCTTATGGCTACACCTTC. Residues: CASSLDTGAYGYTF.

The rearrangement joins TRBV2 to TRBJ2-5, with D uncertain. The better agreement between TRBJ2-7 and the DNA end casts doubt on the J call. Looked up from germline, CDR1 is SNHLY and CDR2 is FYNNEI. The CDR3 is made up of 14 amino acids. DNA of the CDR3: TGTGCCATCCGGAGCCGGTCTCCCCCTAACGAGCAGTACTTC. Its protein product is CAIRSRSPPNEQYF.

This clonotype was observed many times. The chain uses TRBV7-2 and TRBJ2-5; 8 bases match TRBD2. Per germline, CDR1 SGHTA and CDR2 FQGNSA. The CDR3 length is 13 residues. Trimming cost V 5 bases and J 5 bases; bases outside gene matches: 4. CDR3 loop: CASSPPGGETQYF. DNA of the CDR3: TGTGCCAGCAGCCCTCCGGGGGGGGAGACCCAGTACTTC.

The rearrangement joins TRBV29-1 to TRBJ1-2; the D gene is possibly TRBD1 (5 bases). CDR1 is SQVTM, CDR2 ANQGSEA, per germline. The length of the CDR3 is 13 residues. The V end lost 5 bases, the J end lost 0 bases, and 10 bases lay between the germline ends. In nucleotides, the CDR3 is TGCAGCGTTCTGGGGGGTACTAACTATGGCTACACCTTC. It specifies CSVLGGTNYGYTF.

V gene TRBV5-1 combines with J gene TRBJ1-4; D is unclear. CDR3 size: 18 residues. Germline V gene lookup returns CDR1 SGHRS and CDR2 YFSETQ. The germline V and J ends were trimmed by 1 base and 5 bases, with 21 bases remaining between them. CDR3 DNA: TGCGCCAGCAGCTTGAGGGAGGGCAGCTTCCGCGGAAATGAAAAACTGTTTTTT. Its translation is CASSLREGSFRGNEKLFF. The full variable domain, its missing parts supplied by reference TRBV5-1 and TRBJ1-4, is KAGVTQTPRYLIKTRGQQVTLSCSPISGHRSVSWYQQTPGQGLQFLFEYFSETQRNKGNFPGRFSGRQFSNSRSEMNVSTLELGDSALYLCASSLREGSFRGNEKLFFGSGTQLSVL.

V is TRBV11-2 and J is TRBJ2-1; D is possibly TRBD2 (5 bases). CDR1 and CDR2 (germline): SGHAT, FQNNGV. V was pared by 7 bases and J by 0 bases, with 13 bases between. The CDR3 sequence is 15 residues long. The CDR3 protein is CASTWEFSSYNEQFF. CDR3 DNA: TGTGCCAGCACTTGGGAGTTTTCCTCCTACAATGAGCAGTTCTTC. Variable domain in full (rest from reference TRBV11-2 and TRBJ2-1): EAGVAQSPRYKIIEKRQSVAFWCNPISGHATLYWYQQILGQGPKLLIQFQNNGVVDDSQLPKDRFSAERLKGVDSTLKIQPAKLEDSAVYLCASTWEFSSYNEQFFGPGTRLTVL.

The sample holds many counts of this clonotype. The chain has TRBV20-1 and TRBJ2-5; D call uncertain. V dropped 4 bases and J dropped 0 bases, with 6 bases sitting between them. Germline values: CDR1 DFQATT, CDR2 SNEGSKA (reference sequence). The length of the CDR3 is 12 residues. As DNA, the CDR3 is TGCAGTGCTACAGCGAACCAAGAGACCCAGTACTTC. It yields the protein CSATANQETQYF.

The rearrangement links TRBV18 to TRBJ2-1, with TRBD1 matching over 7 bases. V was pared by 2 bases and J by 2 bases, with 0 bases of the junction left unmatched. The CDR3 has 14 residues. The germline V gene encodes CDR1 KGHSH and CDR2 LQKENI. The CDR3 loop reads CASSPGQAYNEQFF. In DNA, the CDR3 is TGTGCCAGCTCACCAGGACAGGCCTACAATGAGCAGTTCTTC.